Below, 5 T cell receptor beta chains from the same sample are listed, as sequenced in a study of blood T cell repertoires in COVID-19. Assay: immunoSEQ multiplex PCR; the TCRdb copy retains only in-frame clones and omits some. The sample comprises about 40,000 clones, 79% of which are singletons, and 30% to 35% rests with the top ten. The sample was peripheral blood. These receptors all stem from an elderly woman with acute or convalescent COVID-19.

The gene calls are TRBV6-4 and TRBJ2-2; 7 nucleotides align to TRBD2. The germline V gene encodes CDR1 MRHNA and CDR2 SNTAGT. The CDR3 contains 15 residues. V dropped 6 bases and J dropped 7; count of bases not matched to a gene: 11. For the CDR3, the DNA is TGTGCCAGCAGCCTGACGGGAGGCCGGGGCGGGGAGCTGTTTTTT. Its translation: CASSLTGGRGGELFF.

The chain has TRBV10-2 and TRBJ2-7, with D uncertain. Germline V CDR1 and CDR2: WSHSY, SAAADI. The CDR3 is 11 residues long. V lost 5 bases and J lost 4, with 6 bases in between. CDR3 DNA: TGCGCCAGCAGTTTATTATACGAGCAGTACTTC. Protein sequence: CASSLLYEQYF.

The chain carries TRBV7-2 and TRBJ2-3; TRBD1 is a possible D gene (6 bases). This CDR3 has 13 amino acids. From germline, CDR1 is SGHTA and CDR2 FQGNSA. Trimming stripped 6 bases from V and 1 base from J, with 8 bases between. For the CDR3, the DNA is TGTGCCAGCAGAGGGGGACGCACAGATACGCAGTATTTT. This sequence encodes CASRGGRTDTQYF.

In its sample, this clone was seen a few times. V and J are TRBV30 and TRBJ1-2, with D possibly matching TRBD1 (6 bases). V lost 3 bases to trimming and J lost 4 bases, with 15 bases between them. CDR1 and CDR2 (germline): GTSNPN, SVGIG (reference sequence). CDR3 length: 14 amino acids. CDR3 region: CAWSADRKGYGYTF. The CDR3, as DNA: TGTGCCTGGAGCGCCGACAGGAAAGGCTATGGCTACACCTTC.

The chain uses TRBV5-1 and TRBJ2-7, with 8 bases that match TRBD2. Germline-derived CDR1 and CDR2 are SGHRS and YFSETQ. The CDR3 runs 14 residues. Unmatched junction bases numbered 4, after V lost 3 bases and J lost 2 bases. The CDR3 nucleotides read TGCGCCAGCAGCTCCCAGGGACTAGCCTACGAGCAGTACTTC. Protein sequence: CASSSQGLAYEQYF.